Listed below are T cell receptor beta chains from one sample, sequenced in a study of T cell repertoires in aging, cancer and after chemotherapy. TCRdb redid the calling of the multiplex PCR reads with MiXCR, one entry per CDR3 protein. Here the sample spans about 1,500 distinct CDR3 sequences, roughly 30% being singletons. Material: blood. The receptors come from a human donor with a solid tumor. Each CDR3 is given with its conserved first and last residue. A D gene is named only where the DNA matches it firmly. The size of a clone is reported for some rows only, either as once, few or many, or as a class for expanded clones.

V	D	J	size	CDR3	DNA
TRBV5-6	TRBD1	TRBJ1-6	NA	CASSLKDRQVSPLHF	TGTGCCAGCAGCTTGAAGGACAGGCAGGTTTCACCCCTCCACTTT
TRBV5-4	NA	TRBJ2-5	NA	CASSTQQGGETQYF	TGTGCCAGCAGCACACAACAGGGAGGAGAGACCCAGTACTTC
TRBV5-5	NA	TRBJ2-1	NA	CASSVPTGGAYNEQFF	TGTGCCAGCAGCGTTCCGACTGGAGGGGCCTACAATGAGCAGTTCTTC
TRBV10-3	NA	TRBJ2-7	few	CAISESRRGNEQYF	TGTGCCATCAGTGAGTCGCGTAGGGGAAACGAGCAGTACTTC
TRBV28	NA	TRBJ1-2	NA	CASTKTSQGYGYTF	TGTGCCAGCACCAAGACCTCCCAAGGCTATGGCTACACCTTC
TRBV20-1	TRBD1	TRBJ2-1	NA	CSAGQGKTIGNEQFF	TGCAGTGCCGGACAGGGGAAGACTATAGGCAATGAGCAGTTCTTC
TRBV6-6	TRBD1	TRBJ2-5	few	CASSYSTGGRETQYF	TGTGCCAGCAGTTACTCGACAGGGGGGAGAGAGACCCAGTACTTC
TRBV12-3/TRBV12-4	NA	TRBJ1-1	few	CASSLGQNTGAFF	TGTGCCAGCAGTTTGGGGCAGAACACTGGAGCTTTCTTT
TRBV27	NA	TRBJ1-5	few	CASRPGVISNQPQHF	TGTGCCAGCAGGCCCGGGGTTATTAGCAATCAGCCCCAGCATTTT
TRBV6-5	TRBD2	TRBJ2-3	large	CASRGRGNTQYF	TGTGCCAGCAGGGGGCGGGGGAATACGCAGTATTTT
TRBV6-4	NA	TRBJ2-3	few	CASSERGGRDTQYF	TGTGCCAGCAGTGAAAGGGGGGGCCGAGATACGCAGTATTTT
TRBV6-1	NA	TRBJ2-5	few	CASRPGSLRQETQYF	TGTGCCAGCCGGCCAGGTTCTCTTCGCCAAGAGACCCAGTACTTC
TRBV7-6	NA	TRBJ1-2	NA	CASSPGRDYGYTF	TGTGCCAGCAGTCCCGGACGGGACTATGGCTACACCTTC
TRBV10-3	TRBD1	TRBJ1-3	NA	CAISEPHPGQGSAGNTIYF	TGTGCCATCAGTGAGCCCCATCCAGGACAGGGAAGCGCTGGAAACACCATATATTTT
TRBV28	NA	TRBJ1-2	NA	CASSLGPNYGYTF	TGTGCCAGCAGTTTAGGGCCTAACTATGGCTACACCTTC
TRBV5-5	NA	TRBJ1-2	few	CASSLTGRSGYTF	TGTGCCAGCAGCTTGACAGGGCGCAGTGGCTACACCTTC
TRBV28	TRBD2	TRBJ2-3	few	CASSSGLVNTQYF	TGTGCCAGCAGCTCCGGACTAGTCAATACGCAGTATTTT
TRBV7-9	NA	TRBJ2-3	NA	CASSSHSVSDTQYF	TGTGCCAGCAGCTCGCATTCCGTTTCAGATACGCAGTATTTT
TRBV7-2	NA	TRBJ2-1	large	CASSLALGAYNEQFF	TGTGCCAGCAGCTTAGCCCTGGGGGCCTACAATGAGCAGTTCTTC
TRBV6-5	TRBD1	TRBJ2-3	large	CASSYSPTGATSTDTQYF	TGTGCCAGCAGTTACTCGCCGACAGGGGCCACTAGCACAGATACGCAGTATTTT
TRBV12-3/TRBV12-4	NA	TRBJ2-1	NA	CASSPPLAYNEQFF	TGTGCCAGCAGCCCGCCGCTAGCGTACAATGAGCAGTTCTTC
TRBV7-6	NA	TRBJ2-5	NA	CASSPRQGGAQETQYF	TGTGCCAGCAGCCCAAGACAGGGAGGGGCCCAAGAGACCCAGTACTTC
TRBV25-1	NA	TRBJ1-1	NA	CASSEYGGRGPEAFF	TGTGCCAGCAGTGAATATGGGGGGCGGGGCCCTGAAGCTTTCTTT
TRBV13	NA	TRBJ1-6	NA	CASSLGPGRSLHF	TGTGCCAGCAGCTTAGGACCAGGGCGGAGCCTCCACTTT
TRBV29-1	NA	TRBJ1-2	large	CSAPILGGTGRGYTF	TGCAGCGCCCCGATCTTGGGGGGAACAGGGAGGGGCTACACCTTC
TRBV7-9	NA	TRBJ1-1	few	CASSLDPGKAFF	TGTGCCAGCAGCTTAGACCCCGGCAAAGCTTTCTTT
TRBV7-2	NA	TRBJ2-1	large	CASSQNVAVLFGNEQFF	TGTGCCAGCAGCCAAAATGTGGCAGTATTATTCGGCAATGAGCAGTTCTTC
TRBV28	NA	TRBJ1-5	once	CASSPGGEQPQHF	TGTGCCAGCAGCCCCGGGGGCGAACAGCCCCAGCATTTT
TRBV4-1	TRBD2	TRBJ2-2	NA	CASTLSAGGLAGELFF	TGCGCCAGCACCTTATCAGCGGGAGGGTTGGCCGGGGAGCTGTTTTTT
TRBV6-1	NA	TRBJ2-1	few	CATGSGGLDEQFF	TGTGCCACCGGAAGTGGGGGCTTAGATGAGCAGTTCTTC
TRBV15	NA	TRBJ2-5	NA	CATSRDNGADRETQYF	TGTGCCACCAGCAGAGATAATGGGGCAGATCGAGAGACCCAGTACTTC
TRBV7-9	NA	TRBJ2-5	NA	CASKTGAETQYF	TGTGCCAGCAAAACGGGGGCAGAGACCCAGTACTTC
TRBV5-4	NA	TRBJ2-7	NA	CASSLGTVPSGEQYF	TGTGCCAGCAGCTTGGGGACGGTACCTTCAGGGGAGCAGTACTTC
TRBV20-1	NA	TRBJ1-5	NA	CSARDRGESNQPQHF	TGCAGTGCTAGAGATCGAGGCGAGAGCAATCAGCCCCAGCATTTT
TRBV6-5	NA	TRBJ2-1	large	CASSYSVSLYNEQFF	TGTGCCAGCAGTTACTCGGTTAGTCTGTACAATGAGCAGTTCTTC
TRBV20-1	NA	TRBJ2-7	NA	CSAAGTNYEQYF	TGCAGTGCTGCCGGGACAAACTACGAGCAGTACTTC
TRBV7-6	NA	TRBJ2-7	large	CASSLAGAYEQYF	TGTGCCAGCAGCTTAGCGGGCGCCTACGAGCAGTACTTC